The 28 T cell receptor beta chains below all came from one sample that was sequenced in a study of regulatory T cells in long-lasting Graves disease. For TCR beta, libraries came from iRepertoire HTBI primers and Arm-PCR of CDR3 regions. TCRdb reprocessed the multiplex PCR reads with MiXCR, giving one entry per CDR3 protein. Here the sample spans about 470,000 distinct CDR3 sequences, less than 25% being singletons. Time point defined: persistent/refractory GD, antithyroid drugs over 5 years with positive TRAb. Construction of the TCR library relied on RNA isolated from PBMCs. This sample comprised peripheral blood mononuclear cells (PBMCs), obtained when the disease was refractory, from a patient treated with antithyroid drugs. Source of these receptors: a female donor with Graves disease.

This chain links TRBV27 with TRBJ1-1; D call uncertain. V lost 6 bases and J lost 3, with 14 bases in between. The CDR3 consists of 14 residues. Germline V gene sequence: CDR1 MNHEY, CDR2 SMNVEV (reference sequence). CDR3: CASRLVGRDTEAFF. DNA of the CDR3: TGTGCCAGCAGATTGGTGGGGAGGGACACTGAAGCTTTCTTT.

This clonotype was detected a few times. One end of the junction is discordant with germline, which a read error may explain. The chain uses TRBV3-1 and TRBJ2-2; the match to TRBD1 covers 8 bases. The CDR3 has 17 residues. Germline V gene lookup returns CDR1 LGHDT and CDR2 YNNKEL (reference sequence). The CDR3 bases are TGTGCCAGCAGCCAAGGAAGAATTGGGACAGGCCCCGGGGTGCTGTTTTTT. As protein: CASSQGRIGTGPGVLFF.

Concerning this clonotype: One junction end disagrees with the germline gene, perhaps due to a read error. V usage is TRBV4-1 and J usage is TRBJ1-2; no clear D gene. Germline CDR1 MGHRA, CDR2 YSYEKL. CDR3 length: 14 residues. The CDR3 protein is CASSYWRTDYGCTF. In DNA, the CDR3 is TGCGCCAGCAGCTACTGGAGGACGGACTATGGCTGCACCTTC.

The chain carries TRBV9 and TRBJ1-3; D uncertain. V shed 3 bases and J shed 0 bases, with 13 bases lying between them. This CDR3 is 16 amino acids long. CDR1 and CDR2 (germline): SGDLS, YYNGEE. The CDR3 loop reads CASSAHEVISGNTIYF. The CDR3 DNA is TGTGCCAGCAGCGCGCATGAGGTGATCTCTGGAAACACCATATATTTT.

This clonotype occurred a few times. A much more abundant neighbour one base away suggests this may be a read error. This chain links TRBV2 with TRBJ2-6, with TRBD1 identical over 8 bases. Per the germline V gene, CDR1 is SNHLY and CDR2 is FYNNEI. The CDR3 runs 16 residues. In nucleotides, the CDR3 is TGTGCCAGCAGGACGGACAGGGACTCTGGGGCCAACGTCCCGACTTTC. Translating it yields CASRTDRDSGANVPTF.

This clonotype was recorded many times. This sequence joins TRBV28 and TRBJ1-3; 7 bases match TRBD1. The junction had 5 bases not matched to a gene; V was cut back by 6 bases and J by 6 bases. Germline-derived CDR1 and CDR2 are MDHEN and SYDVKM. This CDR3 comprises 13 residues. The CDR3 sequence is CASSSGQLNTIYF. CDR3 nucleotide sequence: TGTGCCAGCAGCTCGGGACAGCTAAACACCATATATTTT.

The J gene is TRBJ2-2, the V gene TRBV29-1; D may be TRBD2 (6 bases). Germline-derived CDR1 and CDR2 are SQVTM and ANQGSEA. This CDR3 is built from 13 residues. V shed 7 bases and J shed 8 bases, with 17 bases lying between them. The CDR3 region has the DNA TGCAGCGCCCGGGACTCCTACAGGGGGGAGCTGTTTTTT. Residues: CSARDSYRGELFF.

The table lists this clonotype with many counts. The rearrangement joins TRBV9 to TRBJ2-7; maybe TRBD1 (5 bases). The ends were cut back, 0 bases at V and 3 bases at J, with 10 bases in the middle. CDR3 size: 14 residues. CDR1 is SGDLS, CDR2 YYNGEE, per germline. Here the CDR3 reads CASSVGQWVYEQYF. The CDR3 coding sequence is TGTGCCAGCAGCGTAGGACAGTGGGTCTACGAGCAGTACTTC.

In regard to this clonotype: Relative to the germline gene, one junction end is altered; a read error may explain this. In DNA, the CDR3 is TGCAGTGCTCTTCCCAGCGGGTACGGGCAGTACTTC. Its translation: CSALPSGYGQYF. The rearrangement uses TRBV20-1 and TRBJ2-7, with a tentative D call TRBD2 (6 bases). CDR3 length: 12 residues. From germline, CDR1 is DFQATT and CDR2 SNEGSKA (reference sequence).

There are a few counts of this clonotype. This chain links TRBV7-2 with TRBJ2-5, with 8 bases identical to TRBD1. CDR1 is SGHTA, CDR2 FQGNSA, per germline. The V and J ends lost 5 bases and 4 bases, in that order; junction bases with no gene match: 12. The CDR3 consists of 16 residues. The CDR3 nucleotides are TGTGCCAGCAGCCTGGGACAGGAGGGAATTCGAGAGACCCAGTACTTC. This gives the protein CASSLGQEGIRETQYF.

This clonotype has ten or more counts. The chain couples TRBV28 to TRBJ2-7; D remains unclear. Trimming stripped 1 base from V and 8 bases from J, with 15 bases between. The CDR3 covers 14 residues. Per the germline V gene, CDR1 is MDHEN and CDR2 is SYDVKM. The CDR3: CASSLSLEFRKQYF. CDR3 coding DNA: TGTGCCAGCAGTTTATCCCTAGAGTTTCGGAAGCAGTACTTC.

The table lists this clonotype with many counts. This sequence joins TRBV20-1 and TRBJ2-7; 7 nucleotides align to TRBD2. The trim removed 6 bases at V and 1 base at J, leaving 6 bases unmatched. The CDR3 length is 13 residues. Germline loops: CDR1 DFQATT, CDR2 SNEGSKA (reference sequence). The DNA of the CDR3 is TGCAGTGCCCATCCAGCGGGATCCTACGAGCAGTACTTC. It encodes CSAHPAGSYEQYF.

The V call is TRBV19, the J call TRBJ2-5, with D unclear. Looked up from germline, CDR1 is LNHDA and CDR2 is SQIVND (reference sequence). V was clipped by 4 bases and J by 1 base, with 10 bases between them. This CDR3 is 14 amino acids long. Here the CDR3 reads CASSKRAAQETQYF. As DNA, the CDR3 is TGTGCCAGTAGTAAGCGTGCCGCCCAAGAGACCCAGTACTTC.

The chain employs TRBV7-2 and TRBJ2-3, with D unclear. Germline CDR1 reads SGHTA; CDR2 reads FQGNSA. The CDR3 spans 15 residues. Trimming stripped 3 bases from V and 1 base from J, with 11 bases between. The CDR3 DNA reads as TGTGCCAGCAGCTTCAAATCAGTAGGCACAGATACGCAGTATTTT. Translation gives CASSFKSVGTDTQYF.

This clonotype was counted at least ten times. In nucleotides, the CDR3 is TGTGCCAGCAGTCCCTCGGGGGAGACCCAGTACTTC. Encoded protein: CASSPSGETQYF. The chain couples TRBV28 to TRBJ2-5; D may be TRBD2 (5 bases). Looked up from germline, CDR1 is MDHEN and CDR2 is SYDVKM. This CDR3 contains 12 residues. Trimming removed 5 bases from V and 5 bases from J, with 9 bases in between.

This clonotype was recorded at least ten times. V usage is TRBV5-1 and J usage is TRBJ2-7, with 12 bases lining up with TRBD2. Germline CDR1 and CDR2: SGHRS and YFSETQ. This CDR3 region has 15 residues. The V gene end was trimmed by 7 bases and the J gene end by 8 bases; junction bases not matched to a gene: 13. CDR3: CASAGLAGQRFQQYF. As DNA, the CDR3 is TGCGCCAGCGCCGGACTAGCGGGACAACGTTTCCAGCAGTACTTC.

This chain uses TRBV27 with TRBJ1-3; D remains unclear. Germline V gene lookup returns CDR1 MNHEY and CDR2 SMNVEV (reference sequence). The CDR3 has 14 residues. V lost 2 bases, J lost 2 bases, and 7 bases lay in between. CDR3 loop: CASSLPGTGNTIYF. CDR3 coding DNA: TGTGCCAGCAGTTTACCGGGGACTGGAAACACCATATATTTT.

The CDR3 here is CASSPPGVADTQYF. CDR3 in DNA: TGTGCCAGCAGCCCTCCGGGGGTAGCGGATACCCAGTACTTC. The chain has TRBV7-9 and TRBJ2-5, with D maybe TRBD2 (6 bases). V shed 5 bases and J shed 8 bases, with 18 bases lying between them. This CDR3 has 14 amino acids. Germline lookup yields CDR1 SEHNR and CDR2 FQNEAQ (reference sequence).

This clonotype appeared many times. The chain combines TRBV7-3 with TRBJ2-7; D not resolved. V was cut by 5 bases and J by 2 bases, with 13 bases left in between. This CDR3 spans 14 amino acids. Per the germline V gene, CDR1 is SGHTA and CDR2 is FQGTGA. The CDR3 here is CASSPGLGPYEQYF. CDR3 DNA sequence: TGTGCCAGCAGCCCTGGCCTTGGACCCTACGAGCAGTACTTC.

As regards this clonotype: This may come from a read error, since a much larger clone is one base off. The CDR3 nucleotides are TGTGCCAGCAGTTCCCCGTTAGGACAGGGAGGCGACGAGCAGTACTTC. Encoded protein: CASSSPLGQGGDEQYF. The chain links TRBV28 to TRBJ2-7; 8 positions match TRBD1. The length of the CDR3 is 16 residues. Germline V gene lookup returns CDR1 MDHEN and CDR2 SYDVKM. V shed 4 bases and J 5 bases; nucleotides not matched to a gene: 13. The full variable domain, with the rest looked up from reference TRBV28 and TRBJ2-7, is DVKVTQSSRYLVKRTGEKVFLECVQDMDHENMFWYRQDPGLGLRLIYFSYDVKMKEKGDIPEGYSVSREKKERFSLILESASTNQTSMYLCASSSPLGQGGDEQYFGPGTRLTVT.

This clonotype was found many times. V usage is TRBV2 and J usage is TRBJ1-2; a weak D match, TRBD1 (5 bases). Germline values: CDR1 SNHLY, CDR2 FYNNEI. The CDR3 runs 16 residues. Trimming cost V 3 bases and J 5 bases, with 19 bases left between them. The CDR3 region is CASSEDSQAPGYGYTF. CDR3 in DNA: TGTGCCAGCAGTGAGGATTCACAGGCCCCGGGGTATGGCTACACCTTC.

This clonotype was seen at least ten times. This chain joins TRBV29-1 and TRBJ1-1; unclear D gene. CDR3 length: 13 amino acids. Germline CDR1 is SQVTM and CDR2 is ANQGSEA. The ends were cut back, 8 bases at V and 1 base at J, with 14 bases in the middle. For the CDR3, the DNA is TGCAGCTCCTGGGCGGGCAAGAACACTGAAGCTTTCTTT. It codes for CSSWAGKNTEAFF.

Notes on this clonotype: This could be a read error, since a much larger clone is one nucleotide away. The chain combines TRBV12-3 or TRBV12-4 with TRBJ2-4; 8 bases line up with TRBD2. The CDR3 is made up of 17 amino acids. The chain's CDR3 is CASSPIGLAVARNIQYF. DNA for the CDR3: TGTGCCAGCAGTCCGATAGGACTAGCAGTAGCCAGAAACATTCAGTACTTC.

This clonotype was counted ten times or more. This chain uses TRBV27 with TRBJ2-2; D gene unclear. The V gene's germline CDR1 is MNHEY and CDR2 SMNVEV (reference sequence). Trimming removed 0 bases from V and 4 bases from J, with 3 bases in between. CDR3 size: 13 residues. CDR3 coding DNA: TGTGCCAGCAGTTTATCTGGCACCGGGGAGCTGTTTTTT. This codes for CASSLSGTGELFF.

This clonotype was picked up many times. The chain combines TRBV7-9 with TRBJ2-5; D might be TRBD2 (5 bases). Germline-derived CDR1 and CDR2 are SEHNR and FQNEAQ (reference sequence). The CDR3 runs 15 residues. Trimming shortened V by 5 bases and J by 5 bases, and 18 bases separated the two germline ends. Here the CDR3 DNA reads TGTGCCAGCAGCATCGGACGCGGTGGAGGCGAGACCCAGTACTTC. Translated, it gives CASSIGRGGGETQYF.

This clonotype was detected only a few times. The rearrangement uses TRBV12-3 or TRBV12-4 and TRBJ1-5, with 7 bases that match TRBD1. The ends lost 1 base at V and 5 bases at J; junction bases unmatched: 11. The CDR3 consists of 17 residues. This CDR3 is CASSLGGPGTGDQPQHF. CDR3 in DNA: TGTGCCAGCAGTTTAGGGGGGCCCGGCACAGGGGATCAGCCCCAGCATTTT.

This clonotype was counted only a few times. V gene TRBV14 combines with J gene TRBJ1-2, with a possible D match to TRBD1 (6 bases). The V and J ends lost 4 bases and 2 bases respectively, with 20 bases between them. The CDR3 sequence is 17 residues long. Germline CDR1 is SGHDN and CDR2 is FVKESK. CDR3 residues: CASSPNLQGRSNYGYTF. The CDR3 coding sequence is TGTGCCAGCAGCCCCAATCTACAGGGCCGGTCCAACTATGGCTACACCTTC. Looking up the rest from reference TRBV14 and TRBJ1-2 gives the full variable domain: EAGVTQFPSHSVIEKGQTVTLRCDPISGHDNLYWYRRVMGKEIKFLLHFVKESKQDESGMPNNRFLAERTGGTYSTLKVQPAELEDSGVYFCASSPNLQGRSNYGYTFGSGTRLTVV.

As concerns this clonotype: This could be a read error, since a much larger clone is one nucleotide away. The V call is TRBV2, the J call TRBJ1-6; D remains ambiguous. Germline loops: CDR1 SNHLY, CDR2 FYNNEI. The CDR3 totals 15 residues. V lost 5 bases and J lost 0, with 8 bases in between. The CDR3 DNA reads TGTGCCAGCAGTTTAGCGGGCTCCTATAATTCACCCCTCCACTTT. Encoded protein: CASSLAGSYNSPLHF.